The clone carrying this TCR beta chain was found a few times. The antigen remains unidentified. The study drew donors from healthy Caucasian individuals in Russia aged roughly 6 to 90. The authors ran a second PCR of about 6 to 12 cycles using a sample-barcoded 5' primer and a J-beta primer mix. TCRdb used MiXCR to reprocess the 5' RACE reads, holding one entry per CDR3 protein. Found here are 730,000 or so distinct CDR3 sequences, about 42% of them singletons; the top ten hold under 25%. The sample originates from a study of blood T cells in healthy people across ages. Study-level results: Naive and antigen-experienced cells were not separated, limiting conclusive comparison. Among long-lived donors, naive CD4+ cells were more numerous and diversity higher than in aged donors.

The sequenced material came from blood. The sequence was collected from a woman aged 55 to 70 in good health.

The CDR3 nucleotides read TGTGCCAGCAGTCCCGGGATCCAAGAGACCCAGTACTTC. Translated, it gives CASSPGIQETQYF. The gene calls are TRBV27 and TRBJ2-5; possibly TRBD2 for D (5 bases). Trimming cost V 5 bases and J 1 base, with 8 bases left between them. This CDR3 is built from 13 residues. Germline CDR1 is MNHEY and CDR2 is SMNVEV (reference sequence).